This T cell receptor beta chain was captured in a study of blood T cell repertoires in COVID-19. Trimming took 2 bases from V and 3 from J; bases not matched to a gene: 7. From germline, CDR1 is GTSNPN and CDR2 SVGIG (reference sequence). The CDR3 is 15 amino acids. Assay used: immunoSEQ multiplex PCR; TCRdb lists only in-frame clones, some missing. There are hundreds of thousands of clones in the sample; about 84% occur only once, and over 7% lies in the top ten. Living in under 30 US areas, the participants were between roughly 18 and 90 years of age. The specimen was PBMCs or T cells enriched from blood (not recorded which). This chain joins TRBV30 and TRBJ2-3; 8 bases match TRBD2. The clonotype comes from a woman in her forties with acute COVID-19. The chain's CDR3 is CAWSYKGGGTDTQYF. CDR3 DNA sequence: TGTGCCTGGAGTTACAAAGGCGGGGGGACAGATACGCAGTATTTT.